This T cell receptor (beta chain) was recorded in a study of T-cell reconstitution after alpha-beta-depleted transplantation in children. CDR1 SGDLS and CDR2 YYNGEE come from the germline V gene. Germline trimming cut 0 bases from V and 7 bases from J; bases unmatched to any gene: 2. The CDR3 spans 15 residues. A TCRbeta library incorporating unique molecular identifiers was prepared. MiXCR was run by TCRdb on the PCR reads, yielding one entry per CDR3 protein. The repertoire holds about 420,000 distinct CDR3 sequences, with roughly 11% as singletons. A few counts support this clonotype. This material consisted of PBMCs from the stem cell graft donor, taken from the stem cell graft. The source is a human donor who donated a stem cell graft to a child with acute myeloid leukemia. The J gene is TRBJ1-6, the V gene TRBV9; TRBD1 matches 9 bases. The CDR3 is CASSVVGTGNSPLHF. Written as DNA, the CDR3 is TGTGCCAGCAGCGTAGTTGGGACAGGGAATTCACCCCTCCACTTT.